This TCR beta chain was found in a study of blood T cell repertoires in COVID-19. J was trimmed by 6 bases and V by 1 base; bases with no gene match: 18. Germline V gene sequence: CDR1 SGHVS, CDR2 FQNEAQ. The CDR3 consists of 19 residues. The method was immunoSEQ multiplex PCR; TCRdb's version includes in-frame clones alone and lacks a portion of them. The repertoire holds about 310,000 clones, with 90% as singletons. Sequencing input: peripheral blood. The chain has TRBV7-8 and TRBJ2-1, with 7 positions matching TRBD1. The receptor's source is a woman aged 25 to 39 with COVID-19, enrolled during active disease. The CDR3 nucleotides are TGTGCCAGCAGCTTAGTTGGAGTGTTTGAGGACAGGTCTCGCAATGAGCAGTTCTTC. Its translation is CASSLVGVFEDRSRNEQFF.